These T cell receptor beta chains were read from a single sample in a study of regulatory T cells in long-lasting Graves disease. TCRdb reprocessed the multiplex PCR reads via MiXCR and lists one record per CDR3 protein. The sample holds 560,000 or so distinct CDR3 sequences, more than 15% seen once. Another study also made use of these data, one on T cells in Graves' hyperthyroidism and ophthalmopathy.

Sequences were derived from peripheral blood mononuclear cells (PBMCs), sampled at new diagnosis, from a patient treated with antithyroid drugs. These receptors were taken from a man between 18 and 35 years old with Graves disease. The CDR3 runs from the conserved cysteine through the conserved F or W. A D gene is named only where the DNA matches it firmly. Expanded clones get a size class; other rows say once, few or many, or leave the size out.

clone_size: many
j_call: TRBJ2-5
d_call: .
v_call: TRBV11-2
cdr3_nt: TGTGCCAGCAGCCTTCAGGACCTCCAAGAGACCCAGTACTTC
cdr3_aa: CASSLQDLQETQYF

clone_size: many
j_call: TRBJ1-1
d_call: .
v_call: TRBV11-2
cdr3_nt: TGTGCCAGCAGCTTATCGCACACTGAAGCTTTCTTT
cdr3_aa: CASSLSHTEAFF

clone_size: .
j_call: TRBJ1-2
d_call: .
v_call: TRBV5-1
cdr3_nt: TGCGCCAGCAGCTTGGCCCCCCCTAACTATGGCTACACCTTC
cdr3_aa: CASSLAPPNYGYTF

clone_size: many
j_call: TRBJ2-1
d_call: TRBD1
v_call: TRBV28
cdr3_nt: TGTGCCAGCAGCCGTGGACAGGGTCGATTCAATGAGCAGTTCTTC
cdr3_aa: CASSRGQGRFNEQFF

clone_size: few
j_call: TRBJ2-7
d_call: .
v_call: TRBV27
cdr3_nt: TGTGCCAGCAGTTTATATCAGGGTTCCTCCTACGAGCAGTACTTC
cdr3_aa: CASSLYQGSSYEQYF

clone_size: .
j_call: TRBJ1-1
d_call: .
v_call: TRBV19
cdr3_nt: TGTGCCAGTCTTAAGGGACGGTTTGTGAACACTGAAGCTTTCTTT
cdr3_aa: CASLKGRFVNTEAFF

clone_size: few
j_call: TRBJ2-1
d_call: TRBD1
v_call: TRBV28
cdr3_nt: TGTGCCAGCAGTCAAATCGGGACAGGGGACCATGAGCAGTTCTTC
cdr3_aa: CASSQIGTGDHEQFF

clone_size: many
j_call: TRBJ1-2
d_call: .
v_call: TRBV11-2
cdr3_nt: TGTGCCAGCAGAACCGGCTATGGCTACACCTTC
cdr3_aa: CASRTGYGYTF

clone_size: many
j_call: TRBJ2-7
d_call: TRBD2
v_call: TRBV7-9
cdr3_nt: TGTGCCAGCAGCCCCAGACTAGCGGGAGACCTATACTACGAGCAGTACTTC
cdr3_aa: CASSPRLAGDLYYEQYF

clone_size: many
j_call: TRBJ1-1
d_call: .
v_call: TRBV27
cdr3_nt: TGTGCCAGCAGTGCGGGGTTCAGACGAACTGAAGCTTTCTTT
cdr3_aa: CASSAGFRRTEAFF

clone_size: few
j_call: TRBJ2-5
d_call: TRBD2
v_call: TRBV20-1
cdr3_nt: TGCAGTGCTATCCTAGCGGGAAAGGAGATAGCAGAGACCCAGTACTTC
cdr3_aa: CSAILAGKEIAETQYF

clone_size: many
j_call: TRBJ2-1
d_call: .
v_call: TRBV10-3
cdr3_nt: TGTGCCATCAGAGATAGCGATGAGCAGTTCTTC
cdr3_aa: CAIRDSDEQFF

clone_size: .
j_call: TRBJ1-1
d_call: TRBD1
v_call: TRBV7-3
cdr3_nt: TGTGCCAGCAGCCCTTCAGGGGGCGTCCCTGAAGCTTTCTTT
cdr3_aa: CASSPSGGVPEAFF

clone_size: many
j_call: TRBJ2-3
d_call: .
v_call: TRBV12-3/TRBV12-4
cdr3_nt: TGTGCCAGCAACGTCCGACGCGATACGCAGTATTTT
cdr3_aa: CASNVRRDTQYF

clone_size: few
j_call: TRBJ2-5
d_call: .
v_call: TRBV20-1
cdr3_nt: TGCAGTGCTGGGGGCAGGGATAGTGTCTGGACCCAGTACTTC
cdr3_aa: CSAGGRDSVWTQYF

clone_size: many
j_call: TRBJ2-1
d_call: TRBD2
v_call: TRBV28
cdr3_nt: TGTGCCAGCAGTTTCACTAGCGGGAGTAGCTCCTACAATGAGCAGTTCTTC
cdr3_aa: CASSFTSGSSSYNEQFF

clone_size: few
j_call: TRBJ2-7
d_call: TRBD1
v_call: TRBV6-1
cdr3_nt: TGTGCCAGCAGTGAATTTTTTAGCAGGGGGAGATCCTACGAGCAGTACTTC
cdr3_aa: CASSEFFSRGRSYEQYF

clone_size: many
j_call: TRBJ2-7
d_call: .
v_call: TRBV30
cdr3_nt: TGTGCCTGGAGTCACCCCATCCCCGTACCACGCTTCGCGCACGAGCAGTACTTC
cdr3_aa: CAWSHPIPVPRFAHEQYF

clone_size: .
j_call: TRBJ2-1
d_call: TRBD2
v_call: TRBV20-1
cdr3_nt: TGCAGTGCTAGAGATCCCTTGACTAGCCCCACCTACAATGAGCAGTTCTTC
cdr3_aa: CSARDPLTSPTYNEQFF

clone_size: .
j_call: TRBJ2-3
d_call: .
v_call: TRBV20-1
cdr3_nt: TGCAGTGCTAGATTGCACCGGGACCAGCTGGTCGGTACGCAGTATTTT
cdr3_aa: CSARLHRDQLVGTQYF

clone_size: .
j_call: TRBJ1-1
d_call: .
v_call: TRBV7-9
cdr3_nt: TGTGCCAGCAGCTTAGGGGCAGCCCAGGAAGCTTTCTTT
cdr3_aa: CASSLGAAQEAFF

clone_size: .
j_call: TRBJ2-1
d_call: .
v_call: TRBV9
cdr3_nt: TGTGCCAGCAGCCTACTAGGTTCGGGAAACAATGAGCAGTTCTTC
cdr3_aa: CASSLLGSGNNEQFF

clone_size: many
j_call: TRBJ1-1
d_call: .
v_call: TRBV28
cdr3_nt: TGTGCCAGCTTCGGGGAATCGAACACTGAAGCTTTCTTT
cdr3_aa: CASFGESNTEAFF

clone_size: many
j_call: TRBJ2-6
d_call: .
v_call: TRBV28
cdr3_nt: TGTGCCAGCAACCCCGCGACAGTCCACTCTGGGGCCAACGTCCTGACTTTC
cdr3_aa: CASNPATVHSGANVLTF

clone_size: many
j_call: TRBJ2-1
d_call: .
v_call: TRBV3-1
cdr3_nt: TGTGCCAGCAGCCGCGCGTCAAGTTCGGGCAATGAGCAGTTCTTC
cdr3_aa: CASSRASSSGNEQFF

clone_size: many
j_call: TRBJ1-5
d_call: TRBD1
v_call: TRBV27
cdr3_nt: TGTGCCAGCAGTTCCACAGGGGGCCCCAATCAGCCCCAGCATTTT
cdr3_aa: CASSSTGGPNQPQHF

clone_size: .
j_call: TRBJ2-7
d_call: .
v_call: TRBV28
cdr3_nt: TGTGCCAGCCGAGGAGTTTGGGAGCAGTACTTC
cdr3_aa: CASRGVWEQYF

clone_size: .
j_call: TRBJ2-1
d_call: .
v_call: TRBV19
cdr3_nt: TGTGCCAGTAGTATTATGGGGCAGCTCTACAATGAGCAGTTCTTC
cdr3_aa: CASSIMGQLYNEQFF

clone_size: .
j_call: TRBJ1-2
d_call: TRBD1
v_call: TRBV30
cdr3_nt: TGTGCCTGGAGACTGACAGGGGGAGGCTACACCTTC
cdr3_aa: CAWRLTGGGYTF

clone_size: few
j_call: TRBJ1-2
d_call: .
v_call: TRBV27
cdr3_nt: TGTGCCAGCCGGCGGGACGCTAACTATGGCTACACCTTC
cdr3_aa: CASRRDANYGYTF

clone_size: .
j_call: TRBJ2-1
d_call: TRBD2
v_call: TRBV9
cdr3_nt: TGTGCCAGCAGCGTAGCTTTGGCTAGCGGGAGGGGTTCCTACAATGAGCAGTTCTTC
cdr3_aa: CASSVALASGRGSYNEQFF

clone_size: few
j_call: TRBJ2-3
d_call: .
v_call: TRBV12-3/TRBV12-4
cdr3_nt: TGTGCCAGCAGTCCTTCTAGACTAGGGAACCCTCTGTATTTT
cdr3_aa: CASSPSRLGNPLYF

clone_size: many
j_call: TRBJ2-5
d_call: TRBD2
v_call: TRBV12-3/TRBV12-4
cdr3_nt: TGTGCCAGCAGTTTTTCGAGGGGGACTAGCGGGCGCGAGACCCAGTACTTC
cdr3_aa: CASSFSRGTSGRETQYF

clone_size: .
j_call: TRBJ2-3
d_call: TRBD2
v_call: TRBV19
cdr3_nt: TGTGCCACCCAGCGGGAGGGCACAGATACGCAGTATTTT
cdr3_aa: CATQREGTDTQYF

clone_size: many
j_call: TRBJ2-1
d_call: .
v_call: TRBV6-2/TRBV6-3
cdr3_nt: TGTGCCAGCAGTATCCGAGCGGATGAGCAGTTCTTC
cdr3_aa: CASSIRADEQFF

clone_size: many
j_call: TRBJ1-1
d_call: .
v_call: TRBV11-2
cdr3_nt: TGTGCCAGCAGCTCAGGCCGGGGAAGGGGATGGACTGAAGCTTTCTTT
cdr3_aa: CASSSGRGRGWTEAFF

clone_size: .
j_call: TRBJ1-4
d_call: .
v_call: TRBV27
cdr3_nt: TGTGCCAGCAGGGGTGTAGGAGAGGAAAAACTGTTTTTT
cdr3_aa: CASRGVGEEKLFF

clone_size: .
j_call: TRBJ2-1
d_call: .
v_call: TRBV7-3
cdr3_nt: TGTGCCAGCAGCCTTAATCTGGGGGCGCTGTCCTACAATGAGCAGTTCTTC
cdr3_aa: CASSLNLGALSYNEQFF

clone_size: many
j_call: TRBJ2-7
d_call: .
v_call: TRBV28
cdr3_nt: TGTGCCAGCAGCTCGACAGTGCCCTACGAGCAGTACTTC
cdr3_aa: CASSSTVPYEQYF

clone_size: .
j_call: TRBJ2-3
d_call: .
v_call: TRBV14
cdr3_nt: TGTGCCAGCAGCCAAGGATGGGCGGGACCGGTAGATACGCAGTATTTT
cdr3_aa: CASSQGWAGPVDTQYF

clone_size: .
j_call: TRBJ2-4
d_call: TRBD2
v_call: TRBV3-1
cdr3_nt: TGTGCCAGCAGCCAAGACGGACTAGCGGGGATAGCCAAAAACATTCAGTACTTC
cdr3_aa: CASSQDGLAGIAKNIQYF

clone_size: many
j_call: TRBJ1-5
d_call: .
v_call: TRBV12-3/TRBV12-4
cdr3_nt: TGTGCCAGCAGTCCCGCTGAAGGCAATCAGCCCCAGCATTTT
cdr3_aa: CASSPAEGNQPQHF

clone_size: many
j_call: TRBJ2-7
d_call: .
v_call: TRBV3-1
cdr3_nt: TGTGCCAGCAGCCAAGAGGAAGGGTTAGGATACGAGCAGTACTTC
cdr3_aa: CASSQEEGLGYEQYF

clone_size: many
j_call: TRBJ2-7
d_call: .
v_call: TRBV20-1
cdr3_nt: TGCAGTGCCCTGTACCGCCACGAGCAGTACTTC
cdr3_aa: CSALYRHEQYF

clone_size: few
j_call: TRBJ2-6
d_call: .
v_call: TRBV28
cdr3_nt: TGTGCCAGCAGACCCGACGAGGCTGGGGCCAACGTCCTGACTTTC
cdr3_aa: CASRPDEAGANVLTF

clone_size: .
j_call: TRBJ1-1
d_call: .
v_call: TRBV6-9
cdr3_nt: TGTGCCAGCAGTTGCTTTACGGGGGTGTCTGAAGCTTTCTTT
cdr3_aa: CASSCFTGVSEAFF

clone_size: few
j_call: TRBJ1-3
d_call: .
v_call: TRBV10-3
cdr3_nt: TGTGCCATCAGTGAGTCGCGGGGCGCTGTTGGTGGAAACACCATATATTTT
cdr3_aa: CAISESRGAVGGNTIYF

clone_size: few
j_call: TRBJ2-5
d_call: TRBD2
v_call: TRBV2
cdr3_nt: TGTGCCAGCAAAGAGCTGCTAGCGGGGCGAGAGACCCAGTACTTC
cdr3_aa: CASKELLAGRETQYF

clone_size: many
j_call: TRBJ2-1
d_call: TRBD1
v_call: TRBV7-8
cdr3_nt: TGTGCCAGCAGCCCCCAGAAGGGGGCAGGGGTCTCCTACAATGAGCAGTTCTTC
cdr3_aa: CASSPQKGAGVSYNEQFF